These 30 T cell receptor beta chains share one sample of origin, sequenced in a study of T cells in Graves' hyperthyroidism and ophthalmopathy. Amplification of TCR beta CDR3 regions was performed using RNA transcripts as template. RT-PCR in the first round (using the HTBI primer set) targeted the TCR CDR3. Each CDR3 protein gets one entry after TCRdb re-called the multiplex PCR reads with MiXCR. This repertoire shows fewer than 600,000 distinct CDR3 sequences, 14% found once; its top ten account for 14%. Sequencing was done on a sample of blood. The receptors come from a woman aged 40 to 49 with Graves' hyperthyroidism.

A note on this clonotype: This may arise from a read error, as a much more abundant clone is one base away. The V gene is TRBV5-1, the J gene TRBJ2-5; TRBD1 matches at 7 bases. CDR3 length: 13 residues. The V segment lost 4 bases and the J segment 3 bases; nucleotides outside the gene matches: 3. From germline, CDR1 is SGHRS and CDR2 YFSETQ. DNA for the CDR3: TGCGCCAGCAGCGGGACAGTCGAAGAGACCCAGTACTTC. Its translation: CASSGTVEETQYF.

The rearrangement links TRBV5-1 to TRBJ1-2, with D perhaps TRBD1 (6 bases). Germline loops: CDR1 SGHRS, CDR2 YFSETQ. The CDR3 loop spans 13 amino acids. Trimming shortened V by 1 base and J by 8 bases, and 12 bases separated the two germline ends. DNA of the CDR3: TGCGCCAGCAGCTTGTTAGGGGGGGAAGGCTACACCTTC. Residues: CASSLLGGEGYTF.

The chain is built from TRBV20-1 and TRBJ1-3; D is undetermined. The CDR3 loop spans 11 amino acids. With 2 bases removed from V and 3 bases from J, the gap between germline ends came to 2 bases. Per the germline V gene, CDR1 is DFQATT and CDR2 is SNEGSKA (reference sequence). The chain's CDR3 is CSARYGNTIYF. CDR3 bases: TGCAGTGCTAGATATGGAAACACCATATATTTT.

This clonotype appeared many times. The genes are TRBV2 and TRBJ2-1; maybe TRBD2 (6 bases). The germline V gene encodes CDR1 SNHLY and CDR2 FYNNEI. The CDR3 totals 12 residues. Trimming stripped 6 bases from V and 5 bases from J, with 8 bases between. The DNA for the CDR3 is TGTGCCAGCAGGGGACTTGACAATGAGCAGTTCTTC. Its protein is CASRGLDNEQFF.

There are many counts of this clonotype. The chain couples TRBV2 to TRBJ1-3; D is ambiguous. CDR1 is SNHLY and CDR2 is FYNNEI in the germline V gene. The CDR3 is 14 amino acids. Trimming stripped 3 bases from V and 0 bases from J, with 6 bases between. CDR3 DNA sequence: TGTGCCAGCAGTGATGGCAGCTCTGGAAACACCATATATTTT. Protein sequence: CASSDGSSGNTIYF.

This clonotype was seen at least ten times. The chain employs TRBV27 and TRBJ2-5, with 8 bases identical to TRBD1. The CDR3 contains 15 residues. Germline CDR1 and CDR2: MNHEY and SMNVEV (reference sequence). Trimming removed 3 bases from V and 0 bases from J; junction bases left unmatched: 3. The CDR3 DNA reads as TGTGCCAGCAGTTTGGGACAGGACAACCAAGAGACCCAGTACTTC. Its protein product is CASSLGQDNQETQYF.

This clonotype appeared many times. J is TRBJ2-5 and V is TRBV5-4; D remains ambiguous. Germline V CDR1 and CDR2: SGHNT, YYREEE (reference sequence). This CDR3 spans 13 amino acids. Trimming stripped 5 bases from V and 3 bases from J, with 11 bases between. The CDR3 reads CASSQTPEETQYF. The DNA for the CDR3 is TGTGCCAGCAGTCAGACGCCTGAAGAGACCCAGTACTTC.

The CDR3 DNA is TGTGCCAGCAGCGTAGGAGGGGCAACCAGGCTCCAAGAGACCCAGTACTTC. Protein: CASSVGGATRLQETQYF. The chain links TRBV9 to TRBJ2-5; perhaps D is TRBD1 or TRBD2 (5 bases each). This CDR3 has 17 amino acids. Germline CDR1 reads SGDLS; CDR2 reads YYNGEE. Trimming removed 0 bases at V and 1 base at J, with 16 bases between.

This clonotype was seen ten or more times. The chain recombines TRBV5-1 with TRBJ2-1, with 7 positions matching TRBD2. Trimming removed 0 bases from V and 0 bases from J; junction bases left unmatched: 6. CDR1 is SGHRS and CDR2 is YFSETQ in the germline V gene. CDR3 length: 17 amino acids. CDR3 amino acids: CASSLELWGGSYNEQFF. The CDR3 nucleotides read TGCGCCAGCAGCTTGGAATTGTGGGGGGGCTCCTACAATGAGCAGTTCTTC. Based on the CDR3 plus reference TRBV5-1 and TRBJ2-1, the full variable domain is KAGVTQTPRYLIKTRGQQVTLSCSPISGHRSVSWYQQTPGQGLQFLFEYFSETQRNKGNFPGRFSGRQFSNSRSEMNVSTLELGDSALYLCASSLELWGGSYNEQFFGPGTRLTVL.

This clonotype occurred once. The chain is built from TRBV18 and TRBJ2-5, with 8 bases matching TRBD2. CDR1 KGHSH and CDR2 LQKENI come from the germline V gene. The CDR3 runs to 15 residues. Unmatched junction bases numbered 4, after V lost 3 bases and J lost 1 base. The CDR3: CASSPLGTSQETQYF. In nucleotides, the CDR3 is TGTGCCAGCTCACCGCTCGGGACTAGCCAAGAGACCCAGTACTTC. The full variable domain, rest sourced from reference TRBV18 and TRBJ2-5, is NAGVMQNPRHLVRRRGQEARLRCSPMKGHSHVYWYRQLPEEGLKFMVYLQKENIIDESGMPKERFSAEFPKEGPSILRIQQVVRGDSAAYFCASSPLGTSQETQYFGPGTRLLVL.

This clonotype showed up many times. The chain has TRBV5-1 and TRBJ2-2; tentatively, D is TRBD1 (5 bases). CDR1 is SGHRS, CDR2 YFSETQ, per germline. The CDR3 loop spans 17 amino acids. With 5 bases removed from V and 1 base from J, the gap between germline ends came to 18 bases. CDR3 amino acids: CASRPNRKLRNTGELFF. CDR3 in DNA: TGCGCCAGCAGACCTAACAGGAAACTGAGGAACACCGGGGAGCTGTTTTTT.

The gene calls are TRBV12-3 or TRBV12-4 and TRBJ2-5; TRBD2 matches at 10 bases. This CDR3 is 15 amino acids long. With V trimmed by 3 bases and J by 5 bases, 6 bases remained unmatched. The CDR3 protein is CASSFSGRALETQYF. In nucleotides, the CDR3 is TGTGCCAGCAGTTTCAGCGGGAGGGCTTTGGAGACCCAGTACTTC.

This clonotype was detected a few times. This rearrangement joins TRBV7-2 to TRBJ2-7; 7 bases map to TRBD1. The CDR3 is 15 residues long. V trimming: 3 bases; J trimming: 3 bases; junction bases outside the gene matches: 8. Germline-derived CDR1 and CDR2 are SGHTA and FQGNSA. The CDR3 bases are TGTGCCAGCAGCTTTGATGGGACAGCTTACTACGAGCAGTACTTC. Protein sequence: CASSFDGTAYYEQYF.

This clonotype was detected ten times or more. The V gene is TRBV20-1, the J gene TRBJ1-1, with a possible D match to TRBD1 (6 bases). The ends were cut back, 2 bases at V and 8 bases at J, with 18 bases in the middle. CDR3 length: 14 amino acids. CDR1 DFQATT and CDR2 SNEGSKA come from the germline V gene (reference sequence). The CDR3 DNA reads TGCAGTGCTAGACCGGACAGCCCATCAGGCGAAGCTTTCTTT. As protein: CSARPDSPSGEAFF.

This clonotype has only a few counts. This could be a read error, since a much larger clone is one nucleotide away. The V gene is TRBV20-1, the J gene TRBJ1-1, with D possibly TRBD1 on 6 matching bases. The CDR3 loop spans 12 amino acids. CDR1 and CDR2 from the germline V gene are DFQATT and SNEGSKA (reference sequence). The CDR3 here is CGARTVKAEAFF. The CDR3 DNA reads TGCGGTGCTAGGACAGTTAAGGCTGAAGCTTTCTTT.

With respect to this clonotype: One base away lies a much larger clone, so this may be a sequencing read error. The chain employs TRBV29-1 and TRBJ2-1, with 12 bases aligning to TRBD2. With V trimmed by 7 bases and J by 4 bases, 14 bases remained unmatched. The V gene's germline CDR1 is SQVTM and CDR2 ANQGSEA. The CDR3 sequence is 17 residues long. CDR3: CSARGRRLAGAYNEQFF. The CDR3 nucleotides read TGCAGCGCCCGGGGACGTAGACTAGCGGGGGCTTACAATGAGCAGTTCTTC.

The rearrangement joins TRBV12-3 or TRBV12-4 to TRBJ2-2; D perhaps matches TRBD2 (6 bases). Trimming pared 6 bases from V and 9 bases from J, leaving 14 bases between. This CDR3 has 13 amino acids. CDR3 residues: CASRVGEARELFF. CDR3 DNA: TGTGCCAGCAGGGTAGGGGAGGCCAGGGAGCTGTTTTTT.

This chain links TRBV6-1 with TRBJ2-7; D uncertain. V gave up 1 base and J gave up 0 bases, with 10 bases separating them. The CDR3 contains 15 residues. Germline-derived CDR1 and CDR2 are MNHNS and SASEGT. The CDR3 nucleotides are TGTGCCAGCAGTGAAGGGCATCCGAGCTCCTACGAGCAGTACTTC. Translation: CASSEGHPSSYEQYF.

This clonotype was detected ten times or more. The DNA for the CDR3 is TGTGCCTGGAGTGGCGGGACCTCCGGCAATGAGCAGTTCTTC. Residues: CAWSGGTSGNEQFF. The chain carries TRBV30 and TRBJ2-1, with a tentative D call TRBD2 (6 bases). Looked up from germline, CDR1 is GTSNPN and CDR2 is SVGIG (reference sequence). V was cut by 1 base and J by 6 bases, with 13 bases left in between. The CDR3 extends over 14 amino acids.

The count of this clonotype is one. V and J are TRBV7-2 and TRBJ2-3, with 8 bases fitting TRBD2. V was pared by 1 base and J by 2 bases, with 5 bases of the junction left unmatched. The CDR3 has 16 residues. Germline CDR1 is SGHTA and CDR2 is FQGNSA. CDR3 protein: CASSLGRLATTDTQYF. The CDR3 DNA follows: TGTGCCAGCAGCTTAGGGCGACTAGCGACCACAGATACGCAGTATTTT.

This clonotype occurred many times. This chain connects TRBV13 to TRBJ2-7; TRBD2 matches at 7 bases. The CDR3 runs 16 residues. Per the germline V gene, CDR1 is PRHDT and CDR2 is FYEKMQ (reference sequence). Trimming at V came to 0 bases and at J to 3 bases, leaving 8 bases not matched to a gene. DNA for the CDR3: TGTGCCAGCAGCTTAGGTGCCGCGCGGGAGTTCTACGAGCAGTACTTC. Its protein product is CASSLGAAREFYEQYF.

The chain uses TRBV7-2 and TRBJ2-5, with 10 bases that match TRBD1. Germline trimming cut 8 bases from V and 2 bases from J; bases unmatched to any gene: 5. Per germline, CDR1 SGHTA and CDR2 FQGNSA. The CDR3 runs 14 residues. CDR3 region: CASSGTGVQETQYF. The CDR3 bases are TGTGCCAGCTCGGGGACAGGGGTACAAGAGACCCAGTACTTC. Full variable domain (rest looked up from reference TRBV7-2 and TRBJ2-5): GAGVSQSPSNKVTEKGKDVELRCDPISGHTALYWYRQSLGQGLEFLIYFQGNSAPDKSGLPSDRFSAERTGGSVSTLTIQRTQQEDSAVYLCASSGTGVQETQYFGPGTRLLVL.

The CDR3 bases are TGTGCCACGCGACAGGGACTTAATTCACCCCTCCACTTT. This gives the protein CATRQGLNSPLHF. The V gene is TRBV28, the J gene TRBJ1-6, with 7 bases identical to TRBD1. V was clipped by 10 bases and J by 6 bases; unmatched bases: 6. In germline, CDR1 is MDHEN, CDR2 SYDVKM. The CDR3 length is 13 residues.

The rearrangement uses TRBV4-2 and TRBJ2-1; 8 bases fit TRBD2. V shed 1 base and J 10 bases; nucleotides not matched to a gene: 12. This CDR3 spans 16 amino acids. Per the germline V gene, CDR1 is LGHNA and CDR2 is YNFKEQ. The CDR3 sequence: CASSQGVQREHGEQFF. In DNA form, the CDR3 reads TGTGCCAGCAGCCAAGGAGTCCAGCGGGAGCATGGGGAGCAGTTCTTC.

A few counts support this clonotype. The chain couples TRBV6-1 to TRBJ2-1, with 9 bases identical to TRBD1. The CDR3 length is 15 residues. V trimming: 6 bases; J trimming: 8 bases; junction bases outside the gene matches: 11. Germline-derived CDR1 and CDR2 are MNHNS and SASEGT. DNA for the CDR3: TGTGCCAGCAGCGACGCCGGACAGGGGACCTATGAGCAGTTCTTC. Its translation is CASSDAGQGTYEQFF.

The sample holds many counts of this clonotype. V is TRBV7-9 and J is TRBJ2-7; 10 positions agree with TRBD2. V trimming: 1 base; J trimming: 5 bases; junction bases outside the gene matches: 8. The germline V gene encodes CDR1 SEHNR and CDR2 FQNEAQ (reference sequence). The CDR3 runs to 16 residues. The CDR3 loop reads CASSLDLGTSDDEQYF. In DNA form, the CDR3 reads TGTGCCAGCAGCTTAGATCTTGGGACTAGCGACGACGAGCAGTACTTC. The entire variable domain, with the rest obtained from reference TRBV7-9 and TRBJ2-7, is as follows: DTGVSQNPRHKITKRGQNVTFRCDPISEHNRLYWYRQTLGQGPEFLTYFQNEAQLEKSRLLSDRFSAERPKGSFSTLEIQRTEQGDSAMYLCASSLDLGTSDDEQYFGPGTRLTVT.

Of note for this clonotype: Given a much more abundant clone one base away, this may be a read error. CDR3 DNA: TGTTCCGTAAGGACTAGCGGGAGGGTTGAGCAGTTCTTC. Translated, it gives CSVRTSGRVEQFF. The rearrangement links TRBV11-2 to TRBJ2-1, with TRBD2 matching 15 bases. CDR3 length: 13 amino acids. CDR1 and CDR2 from the germline V gene are SGHAT and FQNNGV.

In this sample, this clonotype turned up many times. CDR3 sequence reads: CASSKRVTSTDTQYF. The CDR3 DNA sequence: TGTGCCAGCAGCAAACGGGTAACTAGCACAGATACGCAGTATTTT. The chain employs TRBV28 and TRBJ2-3; D is ambiguous. V was shortened by 6 bases and J by 0 bases, with 13 bases between the two germline ends. The CDR3 runs 15 residues. Germline-derived CDR1 and CDR2 are MDHEN and SYDVKM.

The sample holds many counts of this clonotype. The V call is TRBV5-1, the J call TRBJ2-7; tentative D call: TRBD1 (6 bases). The CDR3 covers 13 residues. V was pared by 1 base and J by 5 bases, with 10 bases between. Germline assignment: CDR1 SGHRS and CDR2 YFSETQ. In nucleotides, the CDR3 is TGCGCCAGCAGCTTGACAGGGCAGCACGAGCAGTACTTC. Protein product: CASSLTGQHEQYF.

This clonotype was seen ten or more times. The J gene is TRBJ2-2, the V gene TRBV6-5, with D possibly TRBD1 on 6 matching bases. This CDR3 spans 17 amino acids. The V and J ends lost 4 bases and 3 bases respectively, with 18 bases between them. CDR1 and CDR2 (germline): MNHEY, SVGAGI. CDR3 in DNA: TGTGCCAGCAGTTGGGGCCGACAGGCAAGGGACACCGGGGAGCTGTTTTTT. Translating gives CASSWGRQARDTGELFF.